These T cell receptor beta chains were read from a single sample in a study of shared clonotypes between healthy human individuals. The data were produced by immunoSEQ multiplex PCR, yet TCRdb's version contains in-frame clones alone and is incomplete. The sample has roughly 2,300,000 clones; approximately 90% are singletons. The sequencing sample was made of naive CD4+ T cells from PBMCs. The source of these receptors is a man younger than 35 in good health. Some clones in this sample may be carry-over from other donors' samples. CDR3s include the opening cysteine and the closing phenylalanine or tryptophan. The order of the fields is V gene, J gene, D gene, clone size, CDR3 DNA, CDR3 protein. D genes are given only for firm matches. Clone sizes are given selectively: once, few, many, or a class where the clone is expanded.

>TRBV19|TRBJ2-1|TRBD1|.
TGTGCCAGTAGTACAGGACAGGTTAACTTCAATGAGCAGTTCTTC
CASSTGQVNFNEQFF
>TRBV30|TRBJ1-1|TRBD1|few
TGTGCCTGGGACAGGGAGGCAACTGAAGCTTTCTTT
CAWDREATEAFF
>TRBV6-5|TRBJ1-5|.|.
TGTGCCAGCAGTTACGTTTTCGGCGGCAATCAGCCCCAGCATTTT
CASSYVFGGNQPQHF
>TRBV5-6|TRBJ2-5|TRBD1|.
TGTGCCAGCAGCTTTAGCACAGGGGATGCCCAAAGGAGCCAGTACTTC
CASSFSTGDAQRSQYF
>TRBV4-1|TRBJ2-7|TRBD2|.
TGCGCCAGCAGCCGAGGGACTAGCGGATACGAGCAGTACTTC
CASSRGTSGYEQYF
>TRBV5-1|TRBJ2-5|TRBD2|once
TGCGCCAGCAGCCTGGCGGGGGTTCAAGAGACCCAGTACTTC
CASSLAGVQETQYF
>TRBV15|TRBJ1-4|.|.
TGTGCCACCAGCAGAGGGGGAGGCAGCCTAGCTGCAACTAATGAAAAACTGTTTTTT
CATSRGGGSLAATNEKLFF
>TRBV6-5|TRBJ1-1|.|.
TGTGCCAGCAGTTACTGGCTGGACAGCCAGAACACTGAAGCTTTCTTT
CASSYWLDSQNTEAFF
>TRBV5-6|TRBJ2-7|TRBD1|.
TGTGCCAGCAGCTTGAACAGGGGTGGCTCCTACGAGCAGTACTTC
CASSLNRGGSYEQYF
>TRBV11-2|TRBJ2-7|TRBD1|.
TGTGCCAGCAGCTTAGAAATAAACCTAGGGACAGGGCACTACGAGCAGTACTTC
CASSLEINLGTGHYEQYF
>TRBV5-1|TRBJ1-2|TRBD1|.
TGCGCCAGCACCTCCGGGACAGGGGTTGGCTACACCTTC
CASTSGTGVGYTF
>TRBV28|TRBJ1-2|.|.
TGTGCCAGCAGTAATGGGAGGGGCGATGGCTACACCTTC
CASSNGRGDGYTF
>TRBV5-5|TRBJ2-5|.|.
TGTGCCAGCAGCTTGGATGGGACCCCGGGGCTCTTGTTATTGTACTTC
CASSLDGTPGLLLLYF
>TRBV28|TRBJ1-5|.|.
TGTGCCAGCATCCGGGGGCGGGCGGGCAATCAGCCCCAGCATTTT
CASIRGRAGNQPQHF
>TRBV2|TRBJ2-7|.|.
TGTGCCAGCAGTGGAATCTCGACTAGCTACGAGCAGTACTTC
CASSGISTSYEQYF
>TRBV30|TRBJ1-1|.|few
TGTGCCTGGATCGGTCAGGGGTTAATGAACACTGAAGCTTTCTTT
CAWIGQGLMNTEAFF
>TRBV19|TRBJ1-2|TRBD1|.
TGTGCCAGTAGTGGCAGGGGGCCGGGCTATGGCTACACCTTC
CASSGRGPGYGYTF
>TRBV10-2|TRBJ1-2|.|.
TGCGCCAGTACAGCAGGGCAGGGGACGCGAGGCTACACCTTC
CASTAGQGTRGYTF
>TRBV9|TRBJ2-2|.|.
TGTGCCAGCAGCGTGGCAGGGTCGGGCGGGGAGCTGTTTTTT
CASSVAGSGGELFF
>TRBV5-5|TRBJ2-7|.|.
TGTGCCAGCAGCGTCGCCCCAGGGGAGCAGTACTTC
CASSVAPGEQYF
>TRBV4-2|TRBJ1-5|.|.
TGTGCCAGCAGCCAAGATCAGCTTAGCAATCAGCCCCAGCATTTT
CASSQDQLSNQPQHF
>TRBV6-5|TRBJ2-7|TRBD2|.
TGTGCCAGCACCCGGACTAGCGGGAGCCCCTACGAGCAGTACTTC
CASTRTSGSPYEQYF
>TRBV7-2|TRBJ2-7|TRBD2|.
TGTGCCAGCAGCCCCGGGGGGGCTCGTTCCTACGAGCAGTACTTC
CASSPGGARSYEQYF
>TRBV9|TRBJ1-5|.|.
TGTGCCAGCAGCGTAGGGCCGGCACGGCCCCAGCATTTT
CASSVGPARPQHF
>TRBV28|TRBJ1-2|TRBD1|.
TGTGCCAGCACCCTGGGGACAGGGGTAAGGTATGGCTACACCTTC
CASTLGTGVRYGYTF
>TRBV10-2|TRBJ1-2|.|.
TGCGCCAGCAGTGAGTCAGTGGCTAACTATGGCTACACCTTC
CASSESVANYGYTF
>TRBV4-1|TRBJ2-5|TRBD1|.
TGCGCCAGCAGCCAGGTAGGACAGGTCCAAGAGACCCAGTACTTC
CASSQVGQVQETQYF
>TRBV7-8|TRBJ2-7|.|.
TGTGCCAGCAGCGCTCTAGACGGGGGTATGGCCTACGAGCAGTACTTC
CASSALDGGMAYEQYF
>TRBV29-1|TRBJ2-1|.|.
TGCAGCGCCCTGCGGCTAGGGTACAATGAGCAGTTCTTC
CSALRLGYNEQFF
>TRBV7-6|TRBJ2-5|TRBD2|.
TGTGCCAGCAGCTTACGCCCTATAGTCGGGACTAACCAAGAGACCCAGTACTTC
CASSLRPIVGTNQETQYF